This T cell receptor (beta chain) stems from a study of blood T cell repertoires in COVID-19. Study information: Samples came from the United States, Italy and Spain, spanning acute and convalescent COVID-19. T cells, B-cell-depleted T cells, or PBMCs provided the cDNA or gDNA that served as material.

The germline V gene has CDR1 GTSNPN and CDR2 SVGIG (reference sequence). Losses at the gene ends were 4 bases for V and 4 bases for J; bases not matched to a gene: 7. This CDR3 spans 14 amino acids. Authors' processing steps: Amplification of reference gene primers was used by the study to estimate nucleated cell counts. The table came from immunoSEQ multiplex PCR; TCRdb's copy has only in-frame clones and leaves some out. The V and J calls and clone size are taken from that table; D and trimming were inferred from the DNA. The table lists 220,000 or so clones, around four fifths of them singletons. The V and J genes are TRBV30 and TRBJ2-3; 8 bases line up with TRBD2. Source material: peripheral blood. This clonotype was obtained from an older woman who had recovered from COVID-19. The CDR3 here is CAWNIAGRADTQYF. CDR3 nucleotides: TGTGCCTGGAATATAGCGGGGCGGGCAGATACGCAGTATTTT.